This passage covers 22 T cell receptor beta chains from one sample sequenced in a study of tumor-infiltrating lymphocytes in primary liver carcinoma. RNA and DNA were co-extracted from about 19-30 mg of unsorted bulk tissue. Reverse transcription of approximately 0.55 ug total RNA with a constant-region primer produced TCR beta cDNA. The TCR beta library was amplified through three nested multiplex PCR rounds in a modified ARM-PCR procedure. Investigators reported that the first two PCR rounds, at roughly 11 cycles each, used TRBV1-TRBV30 forward primers with a C-beta reverse primer. TCRdb re-called the multiplex PCR reads with MiXCR, one entry per CDR3 protein. The sample shows fewer than 90,000 distinct CDR3 sequences, around 70% of them seen only once. Sample: liver tumor tissue from sampling region 1. Indicated subset: tumor region T1, superior pole. The receptors were sampled from a man between 40 and 49 years old with primary liver carcinoma and hepatitis B virus infection.

CDR3 coding DNA: TGTGCCAGCACACCCGGGCCCTTCAATGAGCAGTTCTTC. As protein: CASTPGPFNEQFF. The rearrangement links TRBV7-9 to TRBJ2-1; D is unresolved. The CDR3 runs 13 residues. Germline V gene sequence: CDR1 SEHNR, CDR2 FQNEAQ (reference sequence). V shed 7 bases and J shed 6 bases, with 13 bases lying between them.

The chain recombines TRBV30 with TRBJ2-7; D remains ambiguous. Germline V gene data show CDR1 as GTSNPN and CDR2 as SVGIG (reference sequence). The CDR3 totals 13 residues. The V end was cut by 6 bases, the J end by 0 bases, with 12 bases between. The chain's CDR3 is CACRRVSSYEQYF. The CDR3 DNA follows: TGTGCCTGCAGACGGGTCAGCTCCTACGAGCAGTACTTC.

This clonotype was detected many times. The chain is built from TRBV5-1 and TRBJ1-2; D gene ambiguous. The CDR3 loop spans 14 amino acids. CDR1 and CDR2 from the germline V gene are SGHRS and YFSETQ. V shed 4 bases and J shed 0 bases, with 10 bases lying between them. The CDR3 protein is CASSVQTSNYGYTF. CDR3 DNA sequence: TGCGCCAGCAGCGTCCAGACCTCTAACTATGGCTACACCTTC.

This chain connects TRBV6-6 to TRBJ2-3; 8 bases agree with TRBD1. The CDR3 runs to 17 residues. Trimming at V came to 2 bases and at J to 7 bases, leaving 14 bases not matched to a gene. Germline CDR1 and CDR2: MNHNY and SVGAGI (reference sequence). The CDR3 protein is CASSYVWVRGLTYTQYF. CDR3 sequence (DNA): TGTGCCAGCAGTTACGTCTGGGTCAGGGGGCTGACGTATACGCAGTATTTT.

On this clonotype: Likely a read error: the CDR3 ends without its conserved phenylalanine or tryptophan. This chain uses TRBV28 with TRBJ1-2; TRBD1 matches at 8 bases. The junction had 7 bases not matched to a gene; V was cut back by 6 bases and J by 4 bases. This CDR3 spans 14 amino acids. CDR1 and CDR2 (germline): MDHEN, SYDVKM. This CDR3 is CASSSTQGAYGYTI. For the CDR3, the DNA is TGTGCCAGCAGCTCCACCCAGGGGGCCTATGGCTACACCATC.

About this clonotype: At one end, the junction sequence differs from germline, possibly due to a read error. This rearrangement joins TRBV4-1 to TRBJ2-7; a possible D gene is TRBD2 (6 bases). This CDR3 region has 16 residues. CDR1 MGHRA and CDR2 YSYEKL come from the germline V gene. CDR3 protein: CASSQEWAGSGYEQYF. The CDR3 DNA reads TGCGCCAGTAGCCAAGAGTGGGCGGGAAGTGGCTACGAGCAGTACTTC.

With regard to this clonotype: Because it lacks the conserved phenylalanine or tryptophan at the end, this CDR3 is likely a read error. Because the CDR3's place on the DNA is in doubt, the DNA is left out and the CDR3 is given as listed by TCRdb. The chain carries TRBV11-2 and TRBJ2-5; the table's D gene call, TRBD2, was not cross checked with the DNA. The CDR3 numbers 16 amino acids, ends counted. CDR1 and CDR2 from the germline V gene are SGHAT and FQNNGV. CDR3 region: CASRSRDSAHQETQYI.

In the case of this clonotype: The junction departs from the called germline gene at one end, perhaps through a read error. The rearrangement links TRBV12-3 or TRBV12-4 to TRBJ2-1; no clear D. The CDR3 sequence is 12 residues long. Written as DNA, the CDR3 is TGTGTCAGCAGTCTGGGATACAATGAGCAGTTCTTC. Amino acids: CVSSLGYNEQFF.

This chain uses TRBV11-1 with TRBJ2-2; D possibly corresponds to TRBD2 (7 bases). Trimming removed 1 base at V and 16 bases at J, with 19 bases between. Germline V CDR1 and CDR2: SGHAT, FQDESV (reference sequence). The CDR3 sequence is 14 residues long. The CDR3: CASSLGLHTGGPFF. CDR3 in DNA: TGTGCCAGCAGCTTAGGTTTACACACCGGGGGGCCGTTTTTT.

V gene TRBV11-2 combines with J gene TRBJ2-1; 7 bases are shared with TRBD2. This CDR3 contains 16 residues. Germline trimming cut 0 bases from V and 3 bases from J; bases unmatched to any gene: 5. Germline loops: CDR1 SGHAT, CDR2 FQNNGV. CDR3 DNA: TGTGCCAGCAGCTTAGACTGGACTAGAGACTACAATGAGCAGTTCTTC. This codes for CASSLDWTRDYNEQFF.

For this clonotype: One end of the junction does not line up with germline, which may come from a read error. The chain combines TRBV6-1 with TRBJ2-7; D unclear. There are 13 residues in the CDR3. The germline gives CDR1 MNHNS, CDR2 SASEGT. The CDR3 sequence: CASSEWVFYWQYF. The CDR3 DNA sequence: TGCGCCAGCAGTGAATGGGTTTTCTACTGGCAGTACTTC.

As concerns this clonotype: One junction end does not reproduce the germline sequence, and a read error may be involved. V usage is TRBV6-2 or TRBV6-3 and J usage is TRBJ2-1; 8 bases are a match to TRBD2. Germline CDR1 and CDR2: MNHEY and SVGEGT. The CDR3 consists of 16 residues. The CDR3 nucleotides read TGTGCCAACAGTATAACGGGAGGGGTTTTCTTTAATGAGAAGTTCTTC. Protein sequence: CANSITGGVFFNEKFF.

Note on this clonotype: Likely a read error: the CDR3 ends without its conserved phenylalanine or tryptophan. The chain recombines TRBV20-1 with TRBJ1-5; TRBD1 might be the D (5 bases). This CDR3 has 14 residues. Germline V lookup: CDR1 DFQATT, CDR2 SNEGSKA (reference sequence). V was trimmed by 5 bases and J by 4 bases, leaving 15 bases between them. The CDR3 bases are TGCAGTGCTCAACCGGGACTGCCTAATCAGCCCCAGCATTAT. It translates to CSAQPGLPNQPQHY.

This chain links TRBV20-1 with TRBJ2-1; weak D call: TRBD2 (5 bases). CDR3 length: 14 residues. The ends were cut back, 3 bases at V and 8 bases at J, with 17 bases in the middle. Germline V gene data show CDR1 as DFQATT and CDR2 as SNEGSKA (reference sequence). The CDR3 DNA is TGCAGTGCTAGTTCCAGCTTCGAGGGCGATGAGCAGTTCTTC. Translating gives CSASSSFEGDEQFF.

With regard to this clonotype: Germline is not matched at one junction end, which may reflect a read error. This chain joins TRBV12-3 or TRBV12-4 and TRBJ2-7; TRBD2 is a possible D gene (6 bases). The CDR3 has 13 amino acids. In DNA form, the CDR3 reads TGTACCAGCAGGCCCACGGGGGATCATGAGCAGTACTTC. This translates into CTSRPTGDHEQYF.

This chain joins TRBV20-1 and TRBJ1-3; D not resolved. Germline V gives CDR1 DFQATT, CDR2 SNEGSKA (reference sequence). V lost 5 bases, J lost 0 bases, and 5 bases lay in between. This CDR3 spans 12 amino acids. This CDR3 reads CSAFSSGNTIYF. Written as DNA, the CDR3 is TGCAGTGCTTTTTCCTCTGGAAACACCATATATTTT.

Remarks on this clonotype: One base away lies a much larger clone, so this may be a sequencing read error. V gene TRBV25-1 combines with J gene TRBJ2-7, with 10 bases fitting TRBD1. The CDR3 is 15 residues long. Germline V lookup: CDR1 MGHDK, CDR2 SYGVNS. CDR3 region: CASSGRDRGSYEHYF. The DNA for the CDR3 is TGTGCCAGCAGTGGTAGGGACAGGGGCTCCTACGAGCACTACTTC.

In this sample, this clonotype turned up many times. This sequence joins TRBV30 and TRBJ1-1; D gene unclear. Trimming cost V 2 bases and J 1 base, with 5 bases left between them. The CDR3 runs to 12 residues. Germline assignment: CDR1 GTSNPN and CDR2 SVGIG (reference sequence). CDR3 loop: CAWSPGNTEAFF. As DNA, the CDR3 is TGTGCCTGGAGTCCAGGGAACACTGAAGCTTTCTTT.

Comments on this clonotype: Compared with germline, one end of the junction differs, possibly owing to a read error. The gene calls are TRBV29-1 and TRBJ1-5, with D perhaps matching TRBD1 (6 bases). Per the germline V gene, CDR1 is SQVTM and CDR2 is ANQGSEA. The CDR3 spans 13 residues. CDR3 DNA sequence: TGCGGCGCCCGGGACAACTTCAATCAGCCCCAACATTTT. As protein: CGARDNFNQPQHF.

For this clonotype: With a much larger clone just one base away, this may be a read error. The rearrangement uses TRBV2 and TRBJ2-1; 7 positions agree with TRBD2. The CDR3 loop spans 11 amino acids. V shed 6 bases, J shed 12 bases, and the junction held 5 bases outside the gene matches. Germline-derived CDR1 and CDR2 are SNHLY and FYNNEI. CDR3 loop: CASSLTGGQFF. The CDR3 DNA reads as TGTGCCAGCAGCTTAACGGGAGGGCAGTTCTTC.

Note on this clonotype: At one end, the junction sequence differs from germline, possibly due to a read error. This sequence joins TRBV11-1 and TRBJ2-1, with TRBD2 matching over 14 bases. CDR3 length equals 17 residues. Germline CDR1 reads SGHAT; CDR2 reads FQDESV (reference sequence). The CDR3 bases are TGTACCAGCAGCCTGGGACTAGCGGGAGATGTTGACAATGTACAGTTCTTC. Translated, it gives CTSSLGLAGDVDNVQFF.

To note about this clonotype: Compared with germline, one end of the junction differs, possibly owing to a read error. The J gene is TRBJ2-2, the V gene TRBV4-2, with TRBD2 as a possible D gene (5 bases). Looked up from germline, CDR1 is LGHNA and CDR2 is YNFKEQ. The CDR3 has 20 residues. This CDR3 is CASSQDRTRRVGKNTGELLF. The CDR3 DNA is TGTGCCAGCAGCCAAGATCGAACTCGGCGGGTCGGGAAGAACACCGGGGAACTGCTTTTT.